This T cell receptor beta chain appears in the sequencing data of a study of monozygotic twins with inflammatory bowel disease. Study-level findings and limits: Support for a single strong signal or clonotype associated with IBD was absent.

About this clonotype itself: No antigen is known for it.

CDR1 is DFQATT, CDR2 SNEGSKA, per germline (reference sequence). CDR3 length: 13 residues. With the 5' RACE reads reprocessed, TCRdb shows one record per CDR3 protein and no DNA. The record lists fewer than 400,000 distinct CDR3 sequences, of which the ten most abundant hold 5.6%. Source material: blood. The receptor was isolated from a human donor with ulcerative colitis or Crohn's disease, or a healthy co-twin of an affected twin (not recorded which). This rearrangement joins TRBV20-1 to TRBJ2-7; TCRdb reports TRBD1, a call that lacks DNA to check it against. CDR3 residues: CSARRSGTYEQYF.